Below, 25 T cell receptor beta chains from the same sample are listed, as sequenced in a study of blood T cells in healthy people across ages. A second PCR, run for about 7 to 11 cycles, used a sample-barcoded 5' primer plus a J-beta primer mix. MiXCR was run by TCRdb on the 5' RACE reads, yielding one entry per CDR3 protein. This table has about 640,000 distinct CDR3 sequences, under 65% appearing once. The sample consisted of blood. The source of these receptors is a man aged 60 to 75 in good health.

CDR3 DNA sequence: TGCAGCGTTGAGAGAGGGGTAGATGGCTACACCTTC. Translating it yields CSVERGVDGYTF. The V call is TRBV29-1, the J call TRBJ1-2, with D perhaps TRBD1 (5 bases). V gave up 3 bases and J gave up 6 bases, with 11 bases separating them. Germline V gene sequence: CDR1 SQVTM, CDR2 ANQGSEA. The length of the CDR3 is 12 residues.

Ten or more counts support this clonotype. The chain is built from TRBV7-9 and TRBJ2-5; D uncertain. The CDR3 consists of 14 residues. Germline assignment: CDR1 SEHNR and CDR2 FQNEAQ (reference sequence). The ends were cut back, 4 bases at V and 1 base at J, with 10 bases in the middle. The CDR3, as DNA: TGTGCCAGCAGCTCCAACGATGGCCAAGAGACCCAGTACTTC. Translated, it gives CASSSNDGQETQYF.

This clonotype was observed a handful of times. V and J are TRBV5-1 and TRBJ2-1, with 10 bases aligning to TRBD1. The germline V gene encodes CDR1 SGHRS and CDR2 YFSETQ. The ends lost 0 bases at V and 9 bases at J; junction bases unmatched: 3. The CDR3 runs 14 residues. This CDR3 is CASSLGQGASEQFF. DNA for the CDR3: TGCGCCAGCAGCTTGGGACAGGGGGCCAGTGAGCAGTTCTTC.

The chain uses TRBV5-1 and TRBJ2-4, with D tentatively TRBD1 or TRBD2 (5 bases each). The end of the DNA aligns better with TRBJ2-5, so the J call may be wrong. The CDR3 loop spans 13 amino acids. CDR1 and CDR2 (germline): SGHRS, YFSETQ. The CDR3 is CASTGTARETQYF. The CDR3, as DNA: TGCGCCAGCACTGGGACGGCAAGGGAGACCCAGTACTTC.

Comment on this clonotype: The junction departs from germline at one end; a sequencing error may be responsible. This sequence joins TRBV7-9 and TRBJ2-3; 8 nucleotides match TRBD1. This CDR3 region has 15 residues. Germline CDR1 reads SEHNR; CDR2 reads FQNEAQ (reference sequence). The CDR3: CSSSSRTGHTDTQYF. The CDR3, as DNA: TGTTCCAGCAGCTCCAGGACAGGGCACACGGATACGCAGTATTTT.

The sample holds a few counts of this clonotype. Compared with germline, one end of the junction differs, possibly owing to a read error. The chain couples TRBV7-9 to TRBJ2-1; TRBD1 matches at 8 bases. The V gene's germline CDR1 is SEHNR and CDR2 FQNEAQ (reference sequence). The CDR3 is made up of 14 amino acids. Here the CDR3 reads CTSSLNRGTNEQFF. As DNA, the CDR3 is TGTACCAGCAGCTTAAACAGGGGGACGAATGAGCAGTTCTTC.

The chain recombines TRBV29-1 with TRBJ2-5; D remains ambiguous. Between the trimmed V and J ends, which lost 7 bases and 0 bases, there was a span of 9 bases. The length of the CDR3 is 12 residues. Per the germline V gene, CDR1 is SQVTM and CDR2 is ANQGSEA. The CDR3 loop reads CSGLGHQETQYF. The DNA of the CDR3 is TGCAGCGGGTTAGGACACCAAGAGACCCAGTACTTC.

This clonotype was observed at least ten times. The CDR3 DNA reads TGTGCCAGCACCGGGACTAGCGGGGGCTACAATGAGCAGTTCTTC. Its translation is CASTGTSGGYNEQFF. The chain recombines TRBV7-2 with TRBJ2-1, with 14 bases fitting TRBD2. The V and J ends lost 7 bases and 3 bases, in that order; junction bases with no gene match: 2. Germline V gives CDR1 SGHTA, CDR2 FQGNSA. CDR3 size: 15 residues. The full variable domain, its missing parts supplied by reference TRBV7-2 and TRBJ2-1, is GAGVSQSPSNKVTEKGKDVELRCDPISGHTALYWYRQSLGQGLEFLIYFQGNSAPDKSGLPSDRFSAERTGGSVSTLTIQRTQQEDSAVYLCASTGTSGGYNEQFFGPGTRLTVL.

There are a few counts of this clonotype. The rearrangement joins TRBV7-9 to TRBJ2-5; TRBD1 matches at 8 bases. The CDR3 covers 15 residues. Germline V gene lookup returns CDR1 SEHNR and CDR2 FQNEAQ (reference sequence). The J segment lost 9 bases and the V segment lost 3 bases, leaving 12 bases of the junction unmatched. For the CDR3, the DNA is TGTGCCAGCAGCTTTCGCGGGACAGGCCCCCTCCCCCAGTACTTC. Its protein is CASSFRGTGPLPQYF.

This clonotype was seen more than once but under ten times. This chain connects TRBV4-1 to TRBJ1-2; perhaps TRBD1 as D (5 bases). Looked up from germline, CDR1 is MGHRA and CDR2 is YSYEKL. The CDR3 is 13 amino acids. V gave up 1 base and J gave up 7 bases, with 10 bases separating them. The CDR3 DNA is TGCGCCAGCAGCCAAGTGGGGGTTACTGGCTACACCTTC. Its protein is CASSQVGVTGYTF.

This clonotype was seen more than once but under ten times. The chain uses TRBV20-1 and TRBJ2-5; perhaps TRBD2 as D (6 bases). The CDR3 is 13 residues long. Trimming removed 5 bases from V and 2 bases from J, with 12 bases in between. In germline, CDR1 is DFQATT, CDR2 SNEGSKA (reference sequence). CDR3: CSAAGDSQETQYF. The CDR3 DNA reads TGCAGTGCTGCCGGGGACTCACAAGAGACCCAGTACTTC.

The chain joins TRBV4-2 to TRBJ2-5, with 16 bases lining up with TRBD2. The CDR3 extends over 17 amino acids. The V gene's germline CDR1 is LGHNA and CDR2 YNFKEQ. V was clipped by 3 bases and J by 4 bases; unmatched bases: 5. Written as DNA, the CDR3 is TGTGCCAGCAGCCACCCGGGACTAGCGGGGGGGACAGAGACCCAGTACTTC. This translates into CASSHPGLAGGTETQYF.

The genes are TRBV7-2 and TRBJ2-3; TRBD2 might be the D (6 bases). Germline loops: CDR1 SGHTA, CDR2 FQGNSA. Trimming took 5 bases from V and 2 from J, leaving 17 bases between them. CDR3 length: 16 residues. This CDR3 is CASSVVGGENTDTQYF. In DNA form, the CDR3 reads TGTGCCAGCAGCGTAGTAGGCGGGGAAAACACAGATACGCAGTATTTT.

The chain carries TRBV24-1 and TRBJ2-3, with no clear D. Trimming removed 0 bases from V and 3 bases from J, with 3 bases in between. Germline V gene data show CDR1 as KGHDR and CDR2 as SFDVKD. This CDR3 comprises 13 residues. The CDR3 region has the DNA TGTGCCACCAGTGATTTGCAGACAGATACGCAGTATTTT. Translating it yields CATSDLQTDTQYF.

As regards this clonotype: The junction departs from the called germline gene at one end, perhaps through a read error. V gene TRBV10-2 combines with J gene TRBJ2-3; D is possibly TRBD2 (5 bases). There are 12 residues in the CDR3. In germline, CDR1 is WSHSY, CDR2 SAAADI. The CDR3 reads CSSSADGNTQYF. The CDR3 nucleotides read TGCTCCAGCAGTGCGGACGGGAATACGCAGTATTTT.

The chain has TRBV5-1 and TRBJ1-1; 7 bases are shared with TRBD1. The CDR3 loop spans 14 amino acids. Trimming cost V 3 bases and J 5 bases; bases outside gene matches: 7. Germline V gene data show CDR1 as SGHRS and CDR2 as YFSETQ. The CDR3 nucleotides are TGCGCCAGCAGCTCGGGGACAGCCCCAACTGAAGCTTTCTTT. Translation gives CASSSGTAPTEAFF.

Of note for this clonotype: One end of the junction fails to match germline, which may point to a read error. The rearrangement uses TRBV20-1 and TRBJ2-3; D remains unclear. CDR3 length equals 12 residues. Germline-derived CDR1 and CDR2 are DFQATT and SNEGSKA (reference sequence). The CDR3 reads CSAGDIGDTQYF. CDR3 bases: TGCAGTGCTGGAGATATAGGAGATACGCAGTATTTT.

This clonotype was seen more than once but under ten times. The J gene is TRBJ2-5, the V gene TRBV20-1; maybe TRBD1 (5 bases). V was clipped by 1 base and J by 0 bases, with 6 bases between them. The CDR3 is 13 residues long. The germline V gene has CDR1 DFQATT and CDR2 SNEGSKA (reference sequence). This chain's CDR3 is CSARGQYQETQYF. CDR3 DNA sequence: TGCAGTGCTAGAGGACAGTACCAAGAGACCCAGTACTTC.

The V gene is TRBV12-3 or TRBV12-4, the J gene TRBJ1-5; 10 nucleotides align to TRBD1. This CDR3 contains 15 residues. V lost 3 bases and J lost 6; bases outside the gene matches: 5. The CDR3 DNA reads TGTGCCAGCAGTTTGGGGACAGGGGAAAGTCAGCCCCAGCATTTT. Protein sequence: CASSLGTGESQPQHF.

This chain connects TRBV6-4 to TRBJ2-1; TRBD2 might be the D (5 bases). The V end was cut by 3 bases, the J end by 10 bases, with 13 bases between. The germline V gene has CDR1 MRHNA and CDR2 SNTAGT. This CDR3 spans 13 amino acids. The CDR3 bases are TGTGCCAGCAGTGAAACTTACGGGGTCGAGCAGTTCTTC. Its translation is CASSETYGVEQFF.

This clonotype was picked up a small number of times. The rearrangement joins TRBV10-3 to TRBJ2-1; 15 nucleotides align to TRBD2. Germline-derived CDR1 and CDR2 are ENHRY and SYGVKD. J was trimmed by 8 bases and V by 0 bases; bases with no gene match: 5. The CDR3 is 17 residues long. The CDR3, as DNA: TGTGCCATCAGTGAGTCGAAGGGACTAGCGGGGGGACATGAGCAGTTCTTC. This encodes CAISESKGLAGGHEQFF.

The rearrangement uses TRBV7-2 and TRBJ2-1, with TRBD2 matching 8 bases. The junction had 9 bases not matched to a gene; V was cut back by 7 bases and J by 4 bases. Germline CDR1 reads SGHTA; CDR2 reads FQGNSA. The CDR3 totals 15 residues. For the CDR3, the DNA is TGTGCCAGCAAGGCGGGGAGCGGGGGTTACAATGAGCAGTTCTTC. Residues: CASKAGSGGYNEQFF. The variable domain in full, completed from reference TRBV7-2 and TRBJ2-1, reads GAGVSQSPSNKVTEKGKDVELRCDPISGHTALYWYRQSLGQGLEFLIYFQGNSAPDKSGLPSDRFSAERTGGSVSTLTIQRTQQEDSAVYLCASKAGSGGYNEQFFGPGTRLTVL.

J is TRBJ1-2 and V is TRBV6-5; D is perhaps TRBD1 (5 bases). Trimming took 0 bases from V and 4 from J, leaving 12 bases between them. The CDR3 has 15 amino acids. Germline V lookup: CDR1 MNHEY, CDR2 SVGAGI. CDR3: CASSYSMWDGYGYTF. In DNA form, the CDR3 reads TGTGCCAGCAGTTACTCGATGTGGGACGGCTATGGCTACACCTTC.

This clonotype has just a few counts. The chain carries TRBV15 and TRBJ2-5; TRBD1 aligns across 7 bases. V trimming: 2 bases; J trimming: 2 bases; junction bases outside the gene matches: 5. The CDR3 totals 15 residues. Germline values: CDR1 LNHNV, CDR2 YYDKDF (reference sequence). Here the CDR3 DNA reads TGTGCCACCAGCAGAATAGGGACAGCACAAGAGACCCAGTACTTC. Its protein is CATSRIGTAQETQYF.

The chain couples TRBV29-1 to TRBJ2-7; D is possibly TRBD1 (6 bases). There are 13 residues in the CDR3. V was pared by 5 bases and J by 0 bases, with 11 bases between. Germline assignment: CDR1 SQVTM and CDR2 ANQGSEA. The CDR3 region is CSVRDRISYEQYF. The CDR3 nucleotides read TGCAGCGTTCGCGACAGGATCTCCTACGAGCAGTACTTC.